The source of this TCR beta chain is a study of T cells in tumors after PD-1 blockade. Study-wide points: Blood contained 35% to 50% of the tumor's TCR clonotypes.

A word on this clone: Antigen unknown.

Clones were read by immunoSEQ multiplex PCR, and TCRdb kept only the in-frame ones, dropping some. The repertoire has around 49,000 clones, over 70% of them found once; the top ten carry 4% to 5%. Germline V gene lookup returns CDR1 LNHDA and CDR2 SQIVND (reference sequence). The CDR3 sequence is 14 residues long. V was clipped by 3 bases and J by 6 bases; unmatched bases: 5. This clonotype was sampled from a human donor with basal cell carcinoma. The sample consisted of PBMCs, taken before anti-PD-1 treatment. The V call is TRBV19, the J call TRBJ2-4, with 7 bases lining up with TRBD2. CDR3 loop: CASSIFGEGNIQYF. For the CDR3, the DNA is TGTGCCAGTAGTATTTTTGGGGAGGGAAACATTCAGTACTTC.